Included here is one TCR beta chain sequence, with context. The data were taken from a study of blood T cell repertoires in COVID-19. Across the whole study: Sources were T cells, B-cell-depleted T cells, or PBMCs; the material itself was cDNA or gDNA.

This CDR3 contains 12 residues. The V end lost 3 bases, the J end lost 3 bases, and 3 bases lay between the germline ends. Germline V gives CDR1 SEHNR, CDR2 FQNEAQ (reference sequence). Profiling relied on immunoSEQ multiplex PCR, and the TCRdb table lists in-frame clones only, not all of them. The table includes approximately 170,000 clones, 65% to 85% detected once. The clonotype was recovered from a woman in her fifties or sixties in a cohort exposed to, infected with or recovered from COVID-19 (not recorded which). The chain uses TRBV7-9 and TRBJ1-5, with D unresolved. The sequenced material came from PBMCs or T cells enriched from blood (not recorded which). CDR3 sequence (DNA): TGTGCCAGCAGCTTCCTCAATCAGCCCCAGCATTTT. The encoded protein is CASSFLNQPQHF.